This T cell receptor (beta chain) was found in a study of T-cell reconstitution after alpha-beta-depleted transplantation in children. Preparation of the TCRbeta library involved a method that used unique molecular identifiers. TCRdb re-analysed the PCR reads in MiXCR, keeping a single row per CDR3 protein. Among 250,000 to 300,000 distinct CDR3 sequences listed, 6% to 10% were seen once. This CDR3 has 17 residues. Germline assignment: CDR1 MGHDK and CDR2 SYGVNS. V shed 1 base and J shed 7 bases, with 21 bases lying between them. This clonotype was seen many times. Its antigen is still unknown. Study outcomes and limitations: As was reported, about two months after transplant, alpha-beta T cells came from several hundred expanded graft clones. High day-60 TCRbeta diversity in some patients came from surviving recipient T cells and thymic progenitors. A year had passed since transplant, and T-cell counts and diversity by then came mostly from newly produced T cells.

This chain joins TRBV25-1 and TRBJ2-3; either TRBD1 or TRBD2 may fit D (6 bases each). The sequence was obtained from a female patient between 2 and 15 years old who had a stem cell transplant for Fanconi anemia, so the T cells may come from the graft donor. Here the sequenced sample was peripheral blood, taken 360 days after TCRalphabeta/CD19-depleted stem cell transplant. The CDR3 protein is CASSESRGEGDAHTQYF. The CDR3 DNA follows: TGTGCCAGCAGTGAATCGCGGGGCGAGGGGGACGCACATACGCAGTATTTT.